This TCR beta chain derives from a study of cytomegalovirus exposure and HLA in healthy donors. The PCR made use of 60 Vbeta and 13 Jbeta primers. The data were produced by immunoSEQ multiplex PCR, yet TCRdb's version contains in-frame clones alone and is incomplete. The repertoire holds more than 80,000 clones, with roughly 80% as singletons. Germline-derived CDR1 and CDR2 are SGHTS and YDEGEE. The CDR3 totals 15 residues. V lost 4 bases to trimming and J lost 2 bases, with 15 bases between them. The sequence derives from a man aged 55-75 years in good health and CMV-seronegative. The rearrangement joins TRBV5-8 to TRBJ2-5; no clear D gene. The sample consisted of PBMCs. The CDR3 sequence: CASSPLSRDQETQYF. In DNA form, the CDR3 reads TGTGCCAGCAGCCCACTTTCTAGAGATCAAGAGACCCAGTACTTC.